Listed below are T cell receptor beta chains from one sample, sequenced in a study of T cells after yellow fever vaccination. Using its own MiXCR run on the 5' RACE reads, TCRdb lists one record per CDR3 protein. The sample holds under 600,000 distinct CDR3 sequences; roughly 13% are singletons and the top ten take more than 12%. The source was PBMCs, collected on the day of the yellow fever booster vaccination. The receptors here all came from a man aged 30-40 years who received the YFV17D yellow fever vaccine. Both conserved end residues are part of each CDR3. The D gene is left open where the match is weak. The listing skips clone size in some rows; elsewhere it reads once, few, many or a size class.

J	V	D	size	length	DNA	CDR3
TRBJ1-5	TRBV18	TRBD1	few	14	TGTGCCAGCTCACTTGGACAGGCGGATCAGCCCCAGCATTTT	CASSLGQADQPQHF
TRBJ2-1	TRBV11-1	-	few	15	TGTGCCAGCAGAGTCGAGGGGACCCCCGGTAATGAGCAGTTCTTC	CASRVEGTPGNEQFF
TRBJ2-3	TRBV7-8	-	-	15	TGTGCCAGCAGCCTCCGGGAGCTCAGCACAGATACGCAGTATTTT	CASSLRELSTDTQYF
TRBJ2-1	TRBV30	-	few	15	TGTGCCTGGATTAGGGTAGCGGGACAGTTCAATGAGCAGTTCTTC	CAWIRVAGQFNEQFF
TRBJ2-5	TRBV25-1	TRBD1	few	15	TGTGCCAGCAGTGAATGGACAGGGTTACAAGAGACCCAGTACTTC	CASSEWTGLQETQYF
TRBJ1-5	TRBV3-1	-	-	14	TGTGCCAGCAGCCAAAGGGGTTCGGATCAGCCCCAGCATTTT	CASSQRGSDQPQHF
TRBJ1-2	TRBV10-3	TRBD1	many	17	TGTGCCATCAGTGGTGCCGGGACAGGGAAAACTAACTATGGCTACACCTTC	CAISGAGTGKTNYGYTF
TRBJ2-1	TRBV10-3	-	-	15	TGTGCCATCAGTGATCGCCGGAAGGAATTCAATGAGCAGTTCTTC	CAISDRRKEFNEQFF
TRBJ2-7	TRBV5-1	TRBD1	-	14	TGCGCCAGCAGCTTCGACAGGGGGGACTACGAGCAGTACTTC	CASSFDRGDYEQYF
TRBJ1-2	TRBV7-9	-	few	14	TGTGCCAGCAGCTTTAACGGTCCTAACTATGGCTACACCTTC	CASSFNGPNYGYTF
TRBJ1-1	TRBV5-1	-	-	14	TGCGCCAGCATGGCAGGTGGGATGAACACTGAAGCTTTCTTT	CASMAGGMNTEAFF
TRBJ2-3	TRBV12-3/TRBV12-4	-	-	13	TGTGCCAGCCTACCCACCATAACAGATACGCAGTATTTT	CASLPTITDTQYF
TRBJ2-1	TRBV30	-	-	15	TGTGCCTGGAGTGTGGGCTTCAGCTCCTACAATGAGCAGTTCTTC	CAWSVGFSSYNEQFF
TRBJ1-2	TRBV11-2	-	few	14	TGTGCCAGCAGCTTAGGGCAGGGATACTATGGCTACACCTTC	CASSLGQGYYGYTF
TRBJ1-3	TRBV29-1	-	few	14	TGCAGCGTTGCGGGGACTTTCTCTGGAAACACCATATATTTT	CSVAGTFSGNTIYF
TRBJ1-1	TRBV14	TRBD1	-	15	TGTGCCAGCAGCCGCACAGGGGTTTTTGACACTGAAGCTTTCTTT	CASSRTGVFDTEAFF
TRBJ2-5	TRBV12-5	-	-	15	TGTGCTAGTGGTTTGGTGGCAGGGTACGTCGAGACCCAGTACTTC	CASGLVAGYVETQYF
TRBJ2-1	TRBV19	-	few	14	TGTGCCAGTAGAAGGAAAGGAGACACCAATGAGCAGTTCTTC	CASRRKGDTNEQFF
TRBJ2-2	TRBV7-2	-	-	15	TGTGCCAGCAGAACGACAGCTGTAAACACCGGGGAGCTGTTTTTT	CASRTTAVNTGELFF
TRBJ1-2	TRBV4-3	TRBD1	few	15	TGCGCCAGCAGCCAGGTGACAGGGGACCTCTATGGCTACACCTTC	CASSQVTGDLYGYTF
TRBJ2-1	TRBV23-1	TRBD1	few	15	TGCGCCAGCAGTCACCCAGGACAGGGGTTCAATGAGCAGTTCTTC	CASSHPGQGFNEQFF
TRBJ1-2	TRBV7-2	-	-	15	TGTGCCAGCAGCTTGAGGGGGGGAGCTAACTATGGCTACACCTTC	CASSLRGGANYGYTF
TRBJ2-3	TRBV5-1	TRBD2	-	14	TGCGCCAGCAGCCGGACTAGTCCCAAAGATACGCAGTATTTT	CASSRTSPKDTQYF
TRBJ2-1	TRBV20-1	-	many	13	TGCAGTCCACTATCGTCTATCTACAATGAGCAGTTCTTC	CSPLSSIYNEQFF
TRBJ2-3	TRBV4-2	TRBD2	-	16	TGTGCCAGCAGCCCCTCTAGCGGGAGTGGCGCAGATACGCAGTATTTT	CASSPSSGSGADTQYF
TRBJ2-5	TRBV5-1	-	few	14	TGCGCCAGCAGCGAGGGCCACTCCCAAGAGACCCAGTACTTC	CASSEGHSQETQYF
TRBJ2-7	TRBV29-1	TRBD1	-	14	TGCAGCGTTGAGGGAGGGGACAGGGTAACCGAGCAGTACTTC	CSVEGGDRVTEQYF
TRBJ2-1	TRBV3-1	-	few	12	TGTGCCAGCAGCCAAGGTCGAGCGGTGCAGTTCTTC	CASSQGRAVQFF
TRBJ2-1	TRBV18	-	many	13	TGTGCCAGCTCACCACAGACTGGCAATGAGCAGTTCTTC	CASSPQTGNEQFF
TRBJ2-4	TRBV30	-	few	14	TGTGCCTGGAGTGTATCTAGCCAATGGAGCATTCAGTACTTC	CAWSVSSQWSIQYF
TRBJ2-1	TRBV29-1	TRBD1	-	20	TGCAGCGTTGGTGTTACCAGGCCGGGACAGGGAAGGAACTTCTACAATGAGCAGTTCTTC	CSVGVTRPGQGRNFYNEQFF
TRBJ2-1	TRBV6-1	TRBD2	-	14	TGTGCCAGCAAGCGCGGGAGTCCATACAATGAGCAGTTCTTC	CASKRGSPYNEQFF
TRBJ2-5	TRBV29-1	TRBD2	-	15	TGCAGCGTTGAAGAGGGGGCTAGCGGGGACGGGACCCAGTACTTC	CSVEEGASGDGTQYF
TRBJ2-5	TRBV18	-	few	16	TGTGCCAGCTCACCATTCCCCCCCTCAGGGGCAGAGACCCAGTACTTC	CASSPFPPSGAETQYF
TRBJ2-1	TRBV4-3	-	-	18	TGCGCCAGCAGCCAAGGTTTGGGGGAAACCCAACCGTACAATGAGCAGTTCTTC	CASSQGLGETQPYNEQFF
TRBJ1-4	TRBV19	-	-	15	TGTGCCAGCGCCAGGTTTAGCGTATGGAATGAAAAACTGTTTTTT	CASARFSVWNEKLFF
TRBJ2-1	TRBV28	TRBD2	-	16	TGTGCCAGCAGTTTATTCAGGCGCGGGAGTTTCCATGAGCAGTTCTTC	CASSLFRRGSFHEQFF
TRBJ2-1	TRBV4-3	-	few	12	TGCGCCAGCAGCGGTAGGGAGGATGAGCAGTTCTTC	CASSGREDEQFF
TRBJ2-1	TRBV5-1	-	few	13	TGCGCCAGCAGGCCCAGCGAGTACAATGAGCAGTTCTTC	CASRPSEYNEQFF
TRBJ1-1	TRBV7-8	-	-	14	TGTGCCAGCAGCTTAGCTTGGCAGGGCGCTGAAGCTTTCTTT	CASSLAWQGAEAFF
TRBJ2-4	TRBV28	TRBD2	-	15	TGTGCCAGCAGTATCAGCGGGAGTATGGTAAACATTCAGTACTTC	CASSISGSMVNIQYF
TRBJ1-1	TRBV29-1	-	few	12	TGCAGCGTTGGGGGGACGTTCACTGAAGCTTTCTTT	CSVGGTFTEAFF
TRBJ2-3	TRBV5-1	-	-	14	TGCGCCAGCAGCATTGGGACTTCCACAGATACGCAGTATTTT	CASSIGTSTDTQYF
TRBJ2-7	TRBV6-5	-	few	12	TGTGCCAGCAGTTATTCTATTACGGTCCAGTACTTC	CASSYSITVQYF
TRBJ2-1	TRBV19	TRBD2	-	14	TGTGCCAGTAGTATGACGTGGCGGGAGCATGAGCAGTTCTTC	CASSMTWREHEQFF
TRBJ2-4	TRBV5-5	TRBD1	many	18	TGTGCCAGCAGCTGGGGACAGACAAGAACAGGGGCCAAAAACATTCAGTACTTC	CASSWGQTRTGAKNIQYF
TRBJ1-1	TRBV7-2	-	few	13	TGTGCCAGCAGCTCCCACCCCGGTTACGTAGCTTTCTTT	CASSSHPGYVAFF
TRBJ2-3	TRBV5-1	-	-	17	TGCGCCAGCAGCTCGCCTCGGGGAGCGGAACTCACAGATACGCAGTATTTT	CASSSPRGAELTDTQYF
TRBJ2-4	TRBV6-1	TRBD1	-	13	TGTGCCAGCAGTCAACGACAGGGAAACATTCAGTACTTC	CASSQRQGNIQYF
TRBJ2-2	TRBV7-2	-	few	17	TGTGCCAGCAGCTCCTCTCGAGGAGGGGCCGGAGGGGGGGAGCTGTTTTTT	CASSSSRGGAGGGELFF
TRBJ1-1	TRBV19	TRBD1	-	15	TGTGCCAGTAGTATTAAAGGACAGGCAAACACTGAAGCTTTCTTT	CASSIKGQANTEAFF
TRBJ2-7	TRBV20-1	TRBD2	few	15	TGCAGTGCTAGTAGGTGGGAGGGTATATTTTACGAGCAGTACTTC	CSASRWEGIFYEQYF